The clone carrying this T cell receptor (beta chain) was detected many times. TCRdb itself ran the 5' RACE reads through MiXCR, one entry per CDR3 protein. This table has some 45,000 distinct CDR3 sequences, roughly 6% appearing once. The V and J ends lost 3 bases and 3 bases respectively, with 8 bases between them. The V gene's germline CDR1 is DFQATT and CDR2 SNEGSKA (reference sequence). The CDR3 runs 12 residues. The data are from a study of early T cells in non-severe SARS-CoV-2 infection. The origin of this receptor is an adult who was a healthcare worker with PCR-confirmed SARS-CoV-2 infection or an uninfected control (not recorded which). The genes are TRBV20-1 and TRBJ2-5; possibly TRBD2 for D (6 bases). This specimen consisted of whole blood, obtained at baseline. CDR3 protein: CSASREEETQYF. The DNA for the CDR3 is TGCAGTGCTAGTAGGGAGGAAGAGACCCAGTACTTC.